This passage covers 14 T cell receptor beta chains from one sample sequenced in a study of T cell responses to AZD1222 COVID-19 vaccine. Some clones are missing from TCRdb's copy, which holds only in-frame ones; the method was immunoSEQ multiplex PCR. The top ten hold 2% to 2.5% of the sample, which has about 120,000 clones, more than 85% seen once. This material consisted of peripheral blood, taken on day 0 of AZD1222 vaccination. The receptors were gathered from an adult in good health.

V and J are TRBV7-9 and TRBJ1-2; TRBD1 matches at 8 bases. Trimming removed 4 bases from V and 4 bases from J; junction bases left unmatched: 8. This CDR3 contains 15 residues. The germline CDR1 and CDR2 sequences are SEHNR and FQNEAQ (reference sequence). The CDR3 region is CASSYTGQAFYGYTF. In DNA, the CDR3 is TGTGCCAGCAGCTACACGGGACAGGCCTTCTATGGCTACACCTTC.

The chain recombines TRBV5-1 with TRBJ1-1, with 8 positions matching TRBD1. Germline CDR1 and CDR2: SGHRS and YFSETQ. V trimming: 4 bases; J trimming: 6 bases; junction bases outside the gene matches: 11. CDR3 length: 15 amino acids. The CDR3 nucleotides read TGCGCCAGCAGCCGAAGACAGGGGATAATCGCTGAAGCTTTCTTT. Protein sequence: CASSRRQGIIAEAFF.

This clone was detected only a few times. The chain employs TRBV6-4 and TRBJ2-1, with 7 positions matching TRBD2. J lost 3 bases, V lost 6 bases, and 11 bases had no gene match. The CDR3 consists of 16 residues. From germline, CDR1 is MRHNA and CDR2 SNTAGT. This chain's CDR3 is CASSSAAGVGYNEQFF. As DNA, the CDR3 is TGTGCCAGCAGCTCAGCGGCGGGAGTTGGCTACAATGAGCAGTTCTTC.

This chain links TRBV5-4 with TRBJ1-5; 9 bases line up with TRBD1. V was clipped by 0 bases and J by 6 bases; unmatched bases: 13. This CDR3 contains 18 residues. In germline, CDR1 is SGHNT, CDR2 YYREEE (reference sequence). CDR3 loop: CASSLGPGQGSSAQPQHF. The CDR3 nucleotides read TGTGCCAGCAGCTTGGGTCCTGGACAGGGGTCCTCGGCTCAGCCCCAGCATTTT.

V is TRBV9 and J is TRBJ2-1; 9 positions match TRBD2. CDR3 length: 15 residues. Germline CDR1 is SGDLS and CDR2 is YYNGEE. The ends lost 0 bases at V and 9 bases at J; junction bases unmatched: 7. The chain's CDR3 is CASSVAGGRGFEQFF. CDR3 coding DNA: TGTGCCAGCAGCGTAGCGGGCGGGAGGGGGTTTGAGCAGTTCTTC.

The chain carries TRBV5-4 and TRBJ2-2; 9 bases agree with TRBD2. Germline V gives CDR1 SGHNT, CDR2 YYREEE (reference sequence). The V gene end was trimmed by 3 bases and the J gene end by 8 bases; junction bases not matched to a gene: 8. The CDR3 is 15 residues long. CDR3 bases: TGTGCCAGCAGCTCCGGGTTAGCGGGAGTGGGGGAGCTGTTTTTT. Protein sequence: CASSSGLAGVGELFF.

This rearrangement joins TRBV28 to TRBJ1-1; 8 bases agree with TRBD1. The CDR3 contains 13 residues. With 5 bases clipped from V and 8 bases from J, the junction kept 7 bases outside the gene matches. Looked up from germline, CDR1 is MDHEN and CDR2 is SYDVKM. The CDR3: CASSNRDRREAFF. DNA for the CDR3: TGTGCCAGCAGTAACCGGGACAGGAGGGAAGCTTTCTTT.

The rearrangement uses TRBV18 and TRBJ1-5; D is possibly TRBD1 (5 bases). The V and J ends lost 3 bases and 4 bases respectively, with 16 bases between them. Germline V gene lookup returns CDR1 KGHSH and CDR2 LQKENI. This CDR3 contains 16 residues. DNA for the CDR3: TGTGCCAGCTCACCCGCAGCCGGGACCTCTAATCAGCCCCAGCATTTT. Its protein product is CASSPAAGTSNQPQHF.

This chain links TRBV18 with TRBJ1-2; 8 bases map to TRBD1. V shed 3 bases and J 13 bases; nucleotides not matched to a gene: 13. Germline V CDR1 and CDR2: KGHSH, LQKENI. This CDR3 has 14 residues. DNA of the CDR3: TGTGCCAGCTCACCGGGGGGACAGGCATCGGGATCCACCTTC. Its protein is CASSPGGQASGSTF.

This chain joins TRBV7-6 and TRBJ2-2; 15 bases are a match to TRBD2. The germline gives CDR1 SGHVS, CDR2 FNYEAQ. This CDR3 has 16 amino acids. Unmatched junction bases numbered 4, after V lost 5 bases and J lost 6 bases. The CDR3 spells CASSAGLAGGAGELFF. CDR3 bases: TGTGCCAGCAGCGCTGGACTAGCGGGAGGGGCCGGGGAGCTGTTTTTT.

The CDR3 region is CASQRSRALRTDTQYF. In DNA, the CDR3 is TGTGCCAGCCAACGCTCCAGGGCGTTGCGCACAGATACGCAGTATTTT. V is TRBV21-1 and J is TRBJ2-3; the DNA was not used to check the table's D call, TRBD1. TRBV21-1 is noted as a pseudogene. This CDR3 has 16 amino acids.

The V and J genes are TRBV6-5 and TRBJ2-3; D uncertain. V was shortened by 4 bases and J by 4 bases, with 3 bases between the two germline ends. The CDR3 is 11 residues long. The V gene's germline CDR1 is MNHEY and CDR2 SVGAGI. The DNA of the CDR3 is TGTGCCAGCAGTTTAGCAGATACGCAGTATTTT. Its translation is CASSLADTQYF.

The chain links TRBV5-6 to TRBJ1-1; a possible D gene is TRBD1 (6 bases). There are 14 residues in the CDR3. Germline lookup yields CDR1 SGHDT and CDR2 YYEEEE. Trimming removed 0 bases at V and 8 bases at J, with 14 bases between. CDR3 coding DNA: TGTGCCAGCAGCTTGGGCCCGGACAGTTGGGAAGCTTTCTTT. Its protein product is CASSLGPDSWEAFF.

Turning to this clone: A junction boundary mismatches the germline segment, possibly from a read error. This chain links TRBV19 with TRBJ1-6; tentatively, D is TRBD1 (5 bases). Germline loops: CDR1 LNHDA, CDR2 SQIVND (reference sequence). The CDR3 runs 12 residues. In DNA form, the CDR3 reads TGTGCCAGTAGGATAGGGGATTCACCCCTCCACTTT. Translating gives CASRIGDSPLHF.